This T cell receptor beta chain was recorded in a study of T cells in localized non-small cell lung cancer. V lost 4 bases to trimming and J lost 1 base, with 8 bases between them. Germline V lookup: CDR1 SGHRS, CDR2 YFSETQ. The CDR3 runs to 13 residues. Clones were read by immunoSEQ multiplex PCR, and TCRdb kept only the in-frame ones, dropping some. The profile covers 10,000 to 15,000 clones, with roughly 80% appearing a single time and approximately 30% taken by the ten largest. General observations from the study: Uninvolved adjacent lung had more T cell clonality than any other tissue, topping tumor. Out of the top 100 tumor clones, a median approximately 50 were seen in adjacent lung. Longer overall survival associated with higher blood T cell density; shorter survival with higher adjacent-lung clonality. Heterogeneity within the tumor remains possible, as just one region underwent sequencing.

With regard to this clone: Its antigen is unidentified.

Here the sequenced sample was peripheral blood, taken before any cancer treatment. The V and J genes are TRBV5-1 and TRBJ1-1; D call uncertain. The sequence came from a male donor at least 60 years old with stage I squamous cell lung carcinoma. CDR3 amino acids: CASSPDWNTEAFF. The DNA of the CDR3 is TGCGCCAGCAGCCCTGATTGGAACACTGAAGCTTTCTTT. The full variable domain, rest sourced from reference TRBV5-1 and TRBJ1-1, is KAGVTQTPRYLIKTRGQQVTLSCSPISGHRSVSWYQQTPGQGLQFLFEYFSETQRNKGNFPGRFSGRQFSNSRSEMNVSTLELGDSALYLCASSPDWNTEAFFGQGTRLTVV.